The rows below give T cell receptor beta chains drawn from one sample of a study of blood T cell repertoires in COVID-19. Generated by immunoSEQ multiplex PCR, the TCRdb table keeps only in-frame clones and is missing some. This table holds under 150,000 clones, 85% found once. Sequenced sample: peripheral blood. The source is a human donor in a cohort sampled during active COVID-19. Each CDR3 is given with its conserved first and last residue. The D gene is left open where the match is weak. Size is omitted from some rows. Given values are once, few, many or a class for expanded clones.

len: 16; v_gene: TRBV6-2/TRBV6-3; d_gene: TRBD1; j_gene: TRBJ1-6; abundance: .; CDR3nt: TGTGCCAGCAGTTACGTGGGACAGGGGTACGGATCACCCCTCCACTTT; CDR3aa: CASSYVGQGYGSPLHF
len: 15; v_gene: TRBV6-1; d_gene: .; j_gene: TRBJ2-7; abundance: .; CDR3nt: TGTGCCAGCAGTGAAAGAACAGCTCCCTCCTACGAGCAGTACTTC; CDR3aa: CASSERTAPSYEQYF
len: 17; v_gene: TRBV7-2; d_gene: TRBD2; j_gene: TRBJ2-7; abundance: .; CDR3nt: TGTGCCAGCAGCAGAACTAGCGGGGGGCCGCCAAAATACGAGCAGTACTTC; CDR3aa: CASSRTSGGPPKYEQYF
len: 20; v_gene: TRBV7-9; d_gene: TRBD2; j_gene: TRBJ2-1; abundance: .; CDR3nt: TGTGCCAGCACCGTGACACCCCGTAGCGGGGGGGCCGGTTCCTACAATGAGCAGTTCTTC; CDR3aa: CASTVTPRSGGAGSYNEQFF
len: 11; v_gene: TRBV18; d_gene: .; j_gene: TRBJ2-7; abundance: .; CDR3nt: TGTGCCAGCTCACCGCAGGGAGAGCAGTACTTC; CDR3aa: CASSPQGEQYF
len: 12; v_gene: TRBV6-5; d_gene: TRBD1; j_gene: TRBJ2-7; abundance: .; CDR3nt: TGTGCCTGTGGTCCGGACAGGTACGAGCAGTACTTC; CDR3aa: CACGPDRYEQYF
len: 16; v_gene: TRBV5-1; d_gene: .; j_gene: TRBJ1-1; abundance: .; CDR3nt: TGCGCCAGCAGCTTGGGTCAGGGCGGCGTCTATACTGAAGCTTTCTTT; CDR3aa: CASSLGQGGVYTEAFF
len: 20; v_gene: TRBV9; d_gene: TRBD2; j_gene: TRBJ2-1; abundance: few; CDR3nt: TGTGCCAGCAGCCCCCTCCCGGGACTAGCGGGGGGGCCGGGTTACGATGAGCAGTTCTTC; CDR3aa: CASSPLPGLAGGPGYDEQFF
len: 15; v_gene: TRBV2; d_gene: .; j_gene: TRBJ2-7; abundance: .; CDR3nt: TGTGCCAGCAGTGAAGACACAGGGCTCTCCCACGAGCAGTACTTC; CDR3aa: CASSEDTGLSHEQYF
len: 13; v_gene: TRBV18; d_gene: TRBD1; j_gene: TRBJ1-1; abundance: .; CDR3nt: TGTGCCAGCCGGGACAGTATGAACACTGAAGCTTTCTTT; CDR3aa: CASRDSMNTEAFF
len: 14; v_gene: TRBV5-1; d_gene: .; j_gene: TRBJ1-1; abundance: .; CDR3nt: TGCGCCAGCAGCTTGGAGGGGCAGAACACTGAAGCTTTCTTT; CDR3aa: CASSLEGQNTEAFF
len: 13; v_gene: TRBV19; d_gene: .; j_gene: TRBJ1-5; abundance: .; CDR3nt: TGTGCCAGTACCATAGTAGGGAGGCAGCCCCAGCATTTT; CDR3aa: CASTIVGRQPQHF
len: 16; v_gene: TRBV7-2; d_gene: TRBD1; j_gene: TRBJ2-7; abundance: once; CDR3nt: TGTGCCAGCAGCTTAGGGGTCGGGACAGGGACCTACGAGCAGTACTTC; CDR3aa: CASSLGVGTGTYEQYF
len: 13; v_gene: TRBV9; d_gene: TRBD2; j_gene: TRBJ2-5; abundance: .; CDR3nt: TGTGCCAGCAGCCCAGCTAGCGGCCAGACCCAGTACTTC; CDR3aa: CASSPASGQTQYF
len: 11; v_gene: TRBV24-1; d_gene: .; j_gene: TRBJ2-7; abundance: .; CDR3nt: TGTGCCACCAGTGCCGGTTACGAGCAGTACTTC; CDR3aa: CATSAGYEQYF
len: 18; v_gene: TRBV7-9; d_gene: TRBD1; j_gene: TRBJ1-1; abundance: once; CDR3nt: TGTGCCAGCAGCTTTAGGGGGTCCGGGACAGAAAAGGGCACTGAAGCTTTCTTT; CDR3aa: CASSFRGSGTEKGTEAFF
len: 15; v_gene: TRBV12-2; d_gene: .; j_gene: TRBJ1-5; abundance: .; CDR3nt: TGTGCAAGTCGCTTCCCTAAGACAGGGCCTCAGCCCCAGCATTTT; CDR3aa: CASRFPKTGPQPQHF
len: 14; v_gene: TRBV27; d_gene: .; j_gene: TRBJ1-5; abundance: .; CDR3nt: TGTGCCAGCAGTTTCAGAGCCTCGGGGCAGCCCCAGCATTTT; CDR3aa: CASSFRASGQPQHF
len: 19; v_gene: TRBV3-1/TRBV3-2; d_gene: TRBD2; j_gene: TRBJ2-3; abundance: .; CDR3nt: TGTGCCAGCAGCCAAGAGGCTAGCGGGGGGTGGTCGCACACAGATACGCAGTATTTT; CDR3aa: CASSQEASGGWSHTDTQYF
len: 14; v_gene: TRBV18; d_gene: .; j_gene: TRBJ2-7; abundance: .; CDR3nt: TGTGCCAGCTCACCAAAGGGGCTAACCTACGAGCAGTACTTC; CDR3aa: CASSPKGLTYEQYF
len: 13; v_gene: TRBV28; d_gene: .; j_gene: TRBJ2-2; abundance: .; CDR3nt: TGTGCCAGCAGTTTACGGTCCTTCGGGGAGCTGTTTTTT; CDR3aa: CASSLRSFGELFF
len: 13; v_gene: TRBV6-5; d_gene: .; j_gene: TRBJ2-6; abundance: .; CDR3nt: TGTGCCAGCAGACTCCCTGGGGCCAACGTCCTGACTTTC; CDR3aa: CASRLPGANVLTF
len: 14; v_gene: TRBV7-9; d_gene: .; j_gene: TRBJ1-5; abundance: few; CDR3nt: TGTGCCAGCAGCTTAGATGGGCGTGTCTGGTCCCGGCATTTT; CDR3aa: CASSLDGRVWSRHF
len: 16; v_gene: TRBV7-9; d_gene: .; j_gene: TRBJ2-6; abundance: .; CDR3nt: TGTGCCAGCAGCAAAGAAACAGGGCCTGGGGCCAACGTCCTGACTTTC; CDR3aa: CASSKETGPGANVLTF
len: 15; v_gene: TRBV3-1/TRBV3-2; d_gene: .; j_gene: TRBJ1-5; abundance: .; CDR3nt: TGTGCCAGCAGCCCCGCGGGGGCCAGCAATCAGCCCCAGCATTTT; CDR3aa: CASSPAGASNQPQHF
len: 14; v_gene: TRBV28; d_gene: .; j_gene: TRBJ2-7; abundance: once; CDR3nt: TGTGCCAGCACCTCCCGGGCAGGGAGGTACGAGCAGTACTTC; CDR3aa: CASTSRAGRYEQYF
len: 16; v_gene: TRBV7-9; d_gene: TRBD1; j_gene: TRBJ1-5; abundance: .; CDR3nt: TGTGCCAGCAGCTTCGGGGACAGGGGGCTGGGGCAGCCCCAGCATTTT; CDR3aa: CASSFGDRGLGQPQHF
len: 16; v_gene: TRBV7-9; d_gene: TRBD2; j_gene: TRBJ2-3; abundance: .; CDR3nt: TGTGCCAGCAGCTTAGGTGCGGGGGGGCCAACAGATACGCAGTATTTT; CDR3aa: CASSLGAGGPTDTQYF
len: 16; v_gene: TRBV6-5; d_gene: TRBD1; j_gene: TRBJ1-6; abundance: .; CDR3nt: TGTGCCAGCAGTTATTATTCGACAGGGGGGAATTCACCCCTCCACTTT; CDR3aa: CASSYYSTGGNSPLHF
len: 15; v_gene: TRBV24-1; d_gene: TRBD1; j_gene: TRBJ2-2; abundance: .; CDR3nt: TGTGCCACCAGTGATCCCGGGACAGGGCCCTGGGAGCTGTTTTTT; CDR3aa: CATSDPGTGPWELFF
len: 16; v_gene: TRBV10-3; d_gene: .; j_gene: TRBJ1-2; abundance: .; CDR3nt: TGTGCCATCAGTGATTCGACGACAGGTTCAATCTATGGCTACACCTTC; CDR3aa: CAISDSTTGSIYGYTF
len: 19; v_gene: TRBV11-2; d_gene: TRBD2; j_gene: TRBJ2-1; abundance: once; CDR3nt: TGTGCCAGCAGCTTGGCCCCCGGGACTAGCGGGGGGGGCTGGAGCGAGCAGTTCTTC; CDR3aa: CASSLAPGTSGGGWSEQFF
len: 18; v_gene: TRBV11-2; d_gene: TRBD2; j_gene: TRBJ2-1; abundance: .; CDR3nt: TGTGCCAGCAGCTCCTTCAGGAGTAGCGGGGGGACCTACAATGAGCAGTTCTTC; CDR3aa: CASSSFRSSGGTYNEQFF
len: 16; v_gene: TRBV4-3; d_gene: TRBD2; j_gene: TRBJ2-7; abundance: .; CDR3nt: TGCGCCAGCAGCCAAGATCTCCTAGCGGGCTCCTACGAGCAGTACTTC; CDR3aa: CASSQDLLAGSYEQYF
len: 13; v_gene: TRBV30; d_gene: TRBD1; j_gene: TRBJ1-5; abundance: .; CDR3nt: TGTGCCTGGGAGACAGGGACTGGGCAGCCCCAGCATTTT; CDR3aa: CAWETGTGQPQHF
len: 15; v_gene: TRBV11-2; d_gene: .; j_gene: TRBJ2-1; abundance: few; CDR3nt: TGTGCCAGCAGCCCCCAGGACTTGACTTACAATGAGCAGTTCTTC; CDR3aa: CASSPQDLTYNEQFF
len: 15; v_gene: TRBV7-3; d_gene: .; j_gene: TRBJ1-1; abundance: .; CDR3nt: TGTGCCAGCAGCGCAATGGGCACAATGAACACTGAAGCTTTCTTT; CDR3aa: CASSAMGTMNTEAFF
len: 13; v_gene: TRBV19; d_gene: .; j_gene: TRBJ1-3; abundance: .; CDR3nt: TGTGCCAGTACAGGAAGCTCTGGAAACACCATATATTTT; CDR3aa: CASTGSSGNTIYF
len: 15; v_gene: TRBV7-3; d_gene: .; j_gene: TRBJ2-7; abundance: many; CDR3nt: TGTGCCAGCAGCTTAACGGCGGTCTCCGGCGACGAGCAGTACTTC; CDR3aa: CASSLTAVSGDEQYF
len: 18; v_gene: TRBV18; d_gene: TRBD2; j_gene: TRBJ2-1; abundance: .; CDR3nt: TGTGCCAGCTCACCAAAATCCGGGACTAGCGGGGGGGCTTATGAGCAGTTCTTC; CDR3aa: CASSPKSGTSGGAYEQFF
len: 15; v_gene: TRBV7-9; d_gene: .; j_gene: TRBJ1-3; abundance: .; CDR3nt: TGTGCCAGCAGTCCGGGACTGAGCTCCGGAAACACCATATATTTT; CDR3aa: CASSPGLSSGNTIYF
len: 11; v_gene: TRBV5-1; d_gene: .; j_gene: TRBJ2-7; abundance: .; CDR3nt: TGCGCCAGCAGCTCCGGACAGGAGCAGTACTTC; CDR3aa: CASSSGQEQYF